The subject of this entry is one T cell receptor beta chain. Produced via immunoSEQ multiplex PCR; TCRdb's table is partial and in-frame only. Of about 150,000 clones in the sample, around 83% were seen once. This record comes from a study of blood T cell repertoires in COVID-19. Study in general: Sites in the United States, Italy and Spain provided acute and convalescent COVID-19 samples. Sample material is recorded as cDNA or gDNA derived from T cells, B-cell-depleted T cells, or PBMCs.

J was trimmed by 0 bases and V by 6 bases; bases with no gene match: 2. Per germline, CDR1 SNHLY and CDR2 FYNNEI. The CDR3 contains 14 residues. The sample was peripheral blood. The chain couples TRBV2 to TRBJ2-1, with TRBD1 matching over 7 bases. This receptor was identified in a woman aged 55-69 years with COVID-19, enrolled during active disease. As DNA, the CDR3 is TGTGCCAGCAGAGGGGGCGGCTCCTACAATGAGCAGTTCTTC. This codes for CASRGGGSYNEQFF.